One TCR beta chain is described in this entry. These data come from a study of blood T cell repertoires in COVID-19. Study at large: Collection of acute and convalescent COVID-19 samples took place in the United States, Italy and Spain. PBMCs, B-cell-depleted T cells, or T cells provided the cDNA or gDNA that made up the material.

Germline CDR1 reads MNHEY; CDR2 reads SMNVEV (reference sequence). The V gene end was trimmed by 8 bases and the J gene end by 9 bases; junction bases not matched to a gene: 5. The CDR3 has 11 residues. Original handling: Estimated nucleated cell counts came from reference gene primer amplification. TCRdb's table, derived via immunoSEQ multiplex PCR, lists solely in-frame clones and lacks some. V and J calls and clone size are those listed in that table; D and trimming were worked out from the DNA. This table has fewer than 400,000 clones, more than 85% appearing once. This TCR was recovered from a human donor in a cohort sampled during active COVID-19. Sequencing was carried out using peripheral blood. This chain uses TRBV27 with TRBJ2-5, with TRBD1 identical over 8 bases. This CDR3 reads CASGDRPAQYF. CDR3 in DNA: TGTGCCAGCGGGGACAGGCCAGCCCAGTACTTC.